The 10 T cell receptor beta chains presented below share a single source sample, sequenced in a study of control samples from healthy donors and cancer patients. Sequencing used immunoSEQ multiplex PCR; TCRdb keeps in-frame clones, though not all of them. The sample shows more than 85,000 clones, around four fifths of them seen only once. Sequences were obtained from blood. The receptor set was obtained from a woman aged 50 to 60 in good health.

V and J are TRBV18 and TRBJ2-2; D possibly corresponds to TRBD2 (5 bases). Trimming pared 1 base from V and 5 bases from J, leaving 11 bases between. Germline CDR1 reads KGHSH; CDR2 reads LQKENI. CDR3 size: 15 residues. CDR3 in amino acids: CASSPLGERTGELFF. The CDR3 DNA sequence: TGTGCCAGCTCACCACTCGGGGAACGGACCGGGGAGCTGTTTTTT. The full variable domain, in which reference TRBV18 and TRBJ2-2 provide the parts outside the CDR3, is NAGVMQNPRHLVRRRGQEARLRCSPMKGHSHVYWYRQLPEEGLKFMVYLQKENIIDESGMPKERFSAEFPKEGPSILRIQQVVRGDSAAYFCASSPLGERTGELFFGEGSRLTVL.

The chain combines TRBV28 with TRBJ2-7; perhaps TRBD1 as D (5 bases). The germline V gene has CDR1 MDHEN and CDR2 SYDVKM. The V and J ends lost 3 bases and 5 bases respectively, with 11 bases between them. The CDR3 loop spans 13 amino acids. The CDR3 sequence: CASSFQGSDEQYF. DNA of the CDR3: TGTGCCAGCAGTTTTCAGGGATCTGACGAGCAGTACTTC.

The chain couples TRBV11-2 to TRBJ1-4; 7 bases align to TRBD1. The CDR3 runs 14 residues. Trimming took 5 bases from V and 4 from J; bases not matched to a gene: 4. Germline CDR1 is SGHAT and CDR2 is FQNNGV. CDR3: CASSRDRDNEKLFF. In DNA, the CDR3 is TGTGCCAGCAGCCGTGACAGGGATAATGAAAAACTGTTTTTT.

The V gene is TRBV7-2, the J gene TRBJ2-3; no definite D call. There are 16 residues in the CDR3. CDR1 is SGHTA, CDR2 FQGNSA, per germline. V shed 5 bases and J shed 4 bases, with 19 bases lying between them. CDR3 in DNA: TGTGCCAGCAGCCTGTCTAGTACAACGGTGGCAGATACGCAGTATTTT. Its protein is CASSLSSTTVADTQYF.

The V gene is TRBV7-2, the J gene TRBJ1-1; D is unclear. The CDR3 is 14 residues long. With 6 bases removed from V and 4 bases from J, the gap between germline ends came to 15 bases. From germline, CDR1 is SGHTA and CDR2 FQGNSA. The DNA of the CDR3 is TGTGCCAGCAGTTTCATGTGGGAGAGCACTGAAGCTTTCTTT. Protein product: CASSFMWESTEAFF.

The chain recombines TRBV5-6 with TRBJ2-5, with D unresolved. V lost 1 base, J lost 0 bases, and 10 bases lay in between. Germline V gene lookup returns CDR1 SGHDT and CDR2 YYEEEE. CDR3 size: 15 residues. CDR3 coding DNA: TGTGCCAGCAGCTTGAATCTGGGAAACCAAGAGACCCAGTACTTC. Translated, it gives CASSLNLGNQETQYF. Drawing the rest from reference TRBV5-6 and TRBJ2-5, the complete variable domain is DAGVTQSPTHLIKTRGQQVTLRCSPKSGHDTVSWYQQALGQGPQFIFQYYEEEERQRGNFPDRFSGHQFPNYSSELNVNALLLGDSALYLCASSLNLGNQETQYFGPGTRLLVL.

This clone was observed a handful of times. The sample has other DNA sequences that encode this CDR3 too. This sequence joins TRBV3-1 (or the pseudogene TRBV3-2) and TRBJ2-1, with a weak D call TRBD1 (6 bases). The ends were cut back, 4 bases at V and 6 bases at J, with 13 bases in the middle. This CDR3 spans 14 amino acids. Germline V gives CDR1 LGHDT, CDR2 YNNKEL (reference sequence). The CDR3 nucleotides read TGTGCCAGCAGCCGCGGAAGGGGGAGCAATGAGCAGTTCTTC. It codes for CASSRGRGSNEQFF.

This sequence joins TRBV5-6 and TRBJ1-4; 7 bases match TRBD1. V lost 4 bases to trimming and J lost 6 bases; unmatched junction nucleotides: 9. Germline assignment: CDR1 SGHDT and CDR2 YYEEEE. This CDR3 contains 15 residues. CDR3 protein: CASSARTGGYEKLFF. The CDR3 DNA reads as TGTGCCAGCAGCGCGCGGACAGGCGGGTATGAAAAACTGTTTTTT.

The chain has TRBV11-1 and TRBJ2-7, with a possible D match to TRBD1 (5 bases). The CDR3 loop spans 14 amino acids. V lost 1 base and J lost 3, with 10 bases in between. Germline V gene sequence: CDR1 SGHAT, CDR2 FQDESV (reference sequence). CDR3 loop: CASSLGGGDYEQYF. The DNA of the CDR3 is TGTGCCAGCAGCTTAGGGGGCGGTGACTACGAGCAGTACTTC.

Written as DNA, the CDR3 is TGTGCCAGCATGGGACAGGGGGGGCGCGGCTACACCTTC. Its translation is CASMGQGGRGYTF. The V gene is TRBV27, the J gene TRBJ1-2; 11 nucleotides agree with TRBD1. Germline V gives CDR1 MNHEY, CDR2 SMNVEV (reference sequence). There are 13 residues in the CDR3. Trimming at V came to 7 bases and at J to 8 bases, leaving 6 bases not matched to a gene.